The 9 T cell receptor beta chains below were found in one sample sequenced in a study of T cell changes during pregnancy in multiple sclerosis. Profiling relied on immunoSEQ multiplex PCR, and the TCRdb table lists in-frame clones only, not all of them. The sample holds about 49,000 clones, roughly 92% seen once. Sequencing was performed on CD4+ T cells from peripheral blood mononuclear cells, taken in the second trimester of pregnancy. The receptors here all came from a female donor in good health, enrolled as a control in a pregnancy study.

The rearrangement uses TRBV30 and TRBJ2-7; 10 bases fit TRBD1. The CDR3 sequence is 16 residues long. CDR1 is GTSNPN, CDR2 SVGIG, per germline (reference sequence). V dropped 5 bases and J dropped 1; count of bases not matched to a gene: 11. The CDR3 loop is CAWARQGAELSYEQYF. The CDR3 DNA reads as TGTGCCTGGGCGCGACAGGGGGCAGAATTATCCTACGAGCAGTACTTC.

The table lists this clone with a count of one. The J gene is TRBJ2-4, the V gene TRBV6-4; TRBD1 agrees at 7 bases. CDR1 and CDR2 from the germline V gene are MRHNA and SNTAGT. The V segment lost 2 bases and the J segment 12 bases; nucleotides outside the gene matches: 7. This CDR3 has 13 residues. The CDR3 is CASSDDYGQAQYF. Here the CDR3 DNA reads TGTGCCAGCAGTGACGATTATGGACAGGCTCAGTACTTC.

The chain joins TRBV2 to TRBJ2-1, with TRBD2 matching 7 bases. CDR1 is SNHLY, CDR2 FYNNEI, per germline. The V segment lost 6 bases and the J segment 0 bases; nucleotides outside the gene matches: 5. This CDR3 region has 15 residues. The CDR3: CASSDSGPSYNEQFF. CDR3 bases: TGTGCCAGCAGCGATAGCGGGCCCTCCTACAATGAGCAGTTCTTC.

The rearrangement links TRBV10-3 to TRBJ1-2; D is perhaps TRBD1 (5 bases). This CDR3 has 12 residues. Germline values: CDR1 ENHRY, CDR2 SYGVKD. The V and J ends lost 2 bases and 6 bases respectively, with 7 bases between them. The DNA of the CDR3 is TGTGCCATCAGTGAGGCGGGGGATGGCTACACCTTC. Protein sequence: CAISEAGDGYTF.

The chain combines TRBV7-9 with TRBJ2-3, with 7 bases identical to TRBD2. Trimming took 4 bases from V and 3 from J; bases not matched to a gene: 10. The length of the CDR3 is 16 residues. In germline, CDR1 is SEHNR, CDR2 FQNEAQ (reference sequence). The CDR3 reads CASSSVGGVRTDTQYF. For the CDR3, the DNA is TGTGCCAGCAGCTCCGTTGGGGGGGTAAGGACAGATACGCAGTATTTT.

Concerning this clone: The identical CDR3 is also encoded by other nucleotide sequences in the sample. The chain is built from TRBV2 and TRBJ1-5, with TRBD1 as a possible D gene (5 bases). CDR1 and CDR2 from the germline V gene are SNHLY and FYNNEI. With 8 bases removed from V and 5 bases from J, the gap between germline ends came to 16 bases. The CDR3 has 14 residues. The DNA of the CDR3 is TGTGCCAGCGCTCCGACAGTTCGCTATCAGCCCCAGCATTTT. Protein sequence: CASAPTVRYQPQHF.

CDR3 sequence reads: CASSLGGGIAGTGELFF. The CDR3 nucleotides read TGCGCCAGCAGCTTGGGAGGGGGCATAGCTGGCACCGGGGAGCTGTTTTTT. The chain has TRBV5-1 and TRBJ2-2; 7 nucleotides match TRBD1. Trimming at V came to 0 bases and at J to 4 bases, leaving 9 bases not matched to a gene. The V gene's germline CDR1 is SGHRS and CDR2 YFSETQ. This CDR3 is built from 17 residues.

The chain has TRBV18 and TRBJ1-5, with D maybe TRBD1 (5 bases). The CDR3 spans 16 residues. Germline CDR1 KGHSH, CDR2 LQKENI. The germline V and J ends were trimmed by 3 bases and 3 bases, with 15 bases remaining between them. The DNA for the CDR3 is TGTGCCAGCTCACCCGTGGTTACAGGCAACAATCAGCCCCAGCATTTT. This codes for CASSPVVTGNNQPQHF.

This sequence joins TRBV19 and TRBJ1-1, with TRBD1 identical over 7 bases. Trimming removed 5 bases from V and 5 bases from J; junction bases left unmatched: 5. The CDR3 totals 13 residues. Germline values: CDR1 LNHDA, CDR2 SQIVND (reference sequence). As DNA, the CDR3 is TGTGCCAGTAGTGGGACAGTAGGAACTGAAGCTTTCTTT. As protein: CASSGTVGTEAFF.